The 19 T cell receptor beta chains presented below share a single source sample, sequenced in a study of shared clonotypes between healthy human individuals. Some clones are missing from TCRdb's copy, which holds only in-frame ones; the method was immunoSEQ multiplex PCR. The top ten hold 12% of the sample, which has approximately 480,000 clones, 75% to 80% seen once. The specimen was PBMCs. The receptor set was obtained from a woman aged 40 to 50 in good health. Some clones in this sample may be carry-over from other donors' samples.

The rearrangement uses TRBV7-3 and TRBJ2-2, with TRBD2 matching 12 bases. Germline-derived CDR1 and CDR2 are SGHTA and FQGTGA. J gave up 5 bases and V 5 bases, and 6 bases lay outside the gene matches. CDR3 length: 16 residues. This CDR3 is CASSRKLAGGTGELFF. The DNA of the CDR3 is TGTGCCAGCAGCCGGAAACTAGCGGGAGGAACCGGGGAGCTGTTTTTT.

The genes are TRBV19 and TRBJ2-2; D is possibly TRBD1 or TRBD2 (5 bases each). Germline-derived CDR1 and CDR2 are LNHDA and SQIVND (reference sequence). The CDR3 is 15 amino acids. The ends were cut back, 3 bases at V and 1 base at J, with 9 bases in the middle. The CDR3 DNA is TGTGCCAGTAGTATGGGGACGGGGAACACCGGGGAGCTGTTTTTT. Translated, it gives CASSMGTGNTGELFF. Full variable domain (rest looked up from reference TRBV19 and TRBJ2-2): DGGITQSPKYLFRKEGQNVTLSCEQNLNHDAMYWYRQDPGQGLRLIYYSQIVNDFQKGDIAEGYSVSREKKESFPLTVTSAQKNPTAFYLCASSMGTGNTGELFFGEGSRLTVL.

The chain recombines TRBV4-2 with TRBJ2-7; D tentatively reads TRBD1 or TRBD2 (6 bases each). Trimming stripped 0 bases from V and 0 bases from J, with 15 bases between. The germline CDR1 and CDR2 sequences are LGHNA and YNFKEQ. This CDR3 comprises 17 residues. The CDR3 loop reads CASSQDGGGPSSYEQYF. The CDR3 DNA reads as TGTGCCAGCAGCCAAGACGGGGGCGGGCCAAGCTCCTACGAGCAGTACTTC.

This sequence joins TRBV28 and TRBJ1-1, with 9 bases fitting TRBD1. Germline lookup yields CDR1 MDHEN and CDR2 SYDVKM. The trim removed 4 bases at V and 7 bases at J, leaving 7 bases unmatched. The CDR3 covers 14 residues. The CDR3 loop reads CASSWQGQGSEAFF. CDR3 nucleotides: TGTGCCAGCAGTTGGCAAGGACAGGGGAGTGAAGCTTTCTTT.

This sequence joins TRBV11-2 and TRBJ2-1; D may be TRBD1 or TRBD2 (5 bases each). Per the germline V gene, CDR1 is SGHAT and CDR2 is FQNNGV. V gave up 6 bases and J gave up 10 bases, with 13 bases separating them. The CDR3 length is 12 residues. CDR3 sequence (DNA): TGTGCCAGCAGACTGGGAAGGGACGAGCAGTTCTTC. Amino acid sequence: CASRLGRDEQFF. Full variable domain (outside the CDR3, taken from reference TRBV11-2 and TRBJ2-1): EAGVAQSPRYKIIEKRQSVAFWCNPISGHATLYWYQQILGQGPKLLIQFQNNGVVDDSQLPKDRFSAERLKGVDSTLKIQPAKLEDSAVYLCASRLGRDEQFFGPGTRLTVL.

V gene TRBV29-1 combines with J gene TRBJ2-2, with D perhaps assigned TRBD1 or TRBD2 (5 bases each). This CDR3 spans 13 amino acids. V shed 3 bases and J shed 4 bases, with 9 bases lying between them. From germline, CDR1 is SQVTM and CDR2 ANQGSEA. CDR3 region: CSVDTGGTGELFF. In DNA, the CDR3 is TGCAGCGTTGACACAGGAGGCACCGGGGAGCTGTTTTTT.

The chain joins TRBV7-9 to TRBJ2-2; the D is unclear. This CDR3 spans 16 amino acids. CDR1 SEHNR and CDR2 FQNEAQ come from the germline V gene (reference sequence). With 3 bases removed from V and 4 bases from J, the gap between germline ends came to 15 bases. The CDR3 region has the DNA TGTGCCAGCAGCTTTTCAGTTGGGATTCGCACCGGGGAGCTGTTTTTT. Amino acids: CASSFSVGIRTGELFF.

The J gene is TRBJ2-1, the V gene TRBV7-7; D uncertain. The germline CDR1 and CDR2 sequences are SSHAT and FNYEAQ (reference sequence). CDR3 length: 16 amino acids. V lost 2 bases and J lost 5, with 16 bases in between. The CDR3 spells CASSLRVAKYDNEQFF. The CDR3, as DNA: TGTGCCAGCAGCTTACGTGTGGCAAAGTATGACAATGAGCAGTTCTTC.

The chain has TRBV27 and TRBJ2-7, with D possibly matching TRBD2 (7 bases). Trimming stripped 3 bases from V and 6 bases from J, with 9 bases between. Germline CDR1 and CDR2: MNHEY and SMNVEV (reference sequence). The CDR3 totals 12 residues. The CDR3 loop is CASSLGGGEQYF. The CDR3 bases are TGTGCCAGCAGTTTGGGAGGGGGCGAGCAGTACTTC.

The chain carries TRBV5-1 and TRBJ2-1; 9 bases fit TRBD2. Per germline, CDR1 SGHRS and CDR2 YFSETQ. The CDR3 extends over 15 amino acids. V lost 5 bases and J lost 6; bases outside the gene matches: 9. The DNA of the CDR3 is TGCGCCAGCAGTTTTAGCGGGAGTTCTGGCAATGAGCAGTTCTTC. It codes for CASSFSGSSGNEQFF. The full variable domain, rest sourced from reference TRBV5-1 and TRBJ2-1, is KAGVTQTPRYLIKTRGQQVTLSCSPISGHRSVSWYQQTPGQGLQFLFEYFSETQRNKGNFPGRFSGRQFSNSRSEMNVSTLELGDSALYLCASSFSGSSGNEQFFGPGTRLTVL.

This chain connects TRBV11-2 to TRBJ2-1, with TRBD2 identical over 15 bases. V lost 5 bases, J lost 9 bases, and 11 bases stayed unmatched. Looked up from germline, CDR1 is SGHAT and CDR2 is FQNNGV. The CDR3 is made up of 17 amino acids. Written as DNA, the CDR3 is TGTGCCAGCAGCCGCCAAGGACTAGCGGGAGGGTTTGGTGAGCAGTTCTTC. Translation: CASSRQGLAGGFGEQFF.

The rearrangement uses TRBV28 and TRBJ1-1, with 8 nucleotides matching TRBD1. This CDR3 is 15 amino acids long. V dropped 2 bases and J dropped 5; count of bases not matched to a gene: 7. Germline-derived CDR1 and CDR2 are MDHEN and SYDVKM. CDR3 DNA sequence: TGTGCCAGCAGTTTACCACGGACAGGGTGGACTGAAGCTTTCTTT. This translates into CASSLPRTGWTEAFF. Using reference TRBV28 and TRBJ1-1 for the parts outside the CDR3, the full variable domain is DVKVTQSSRYLVKRTGEKVFLECVQDMDHENMFWYRQDPGLGLRLIYFSYDVKMKEKGDIPEGYSVSREKKERFSLILESASTNQTSMYLCASSLPRTGWTEAFFGQGTRLTVV.

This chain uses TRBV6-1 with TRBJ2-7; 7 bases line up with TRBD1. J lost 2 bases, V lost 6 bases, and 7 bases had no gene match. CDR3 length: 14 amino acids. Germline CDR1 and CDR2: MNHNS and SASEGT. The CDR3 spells CASRWRTGPYEQYF. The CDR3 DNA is TGTGCCAGCAGGTGGAGGACAGGTCCCTACGAGCAGTACTTC.

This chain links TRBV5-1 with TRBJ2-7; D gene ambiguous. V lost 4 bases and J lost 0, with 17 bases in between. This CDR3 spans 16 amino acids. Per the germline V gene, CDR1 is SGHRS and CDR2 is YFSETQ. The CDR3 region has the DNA TGCGCCAGCAGCCTCGGTACGATGGGGTTCTCCTACGAGCAGTACTTC. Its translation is CASSLGTMGFSYEQYF.

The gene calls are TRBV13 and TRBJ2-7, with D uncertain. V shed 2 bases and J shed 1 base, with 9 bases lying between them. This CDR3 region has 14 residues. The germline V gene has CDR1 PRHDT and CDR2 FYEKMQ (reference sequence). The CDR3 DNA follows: TGTGCCAGCAGCTTAACCCGGCTTTCCTACGAGCAGTACTTC. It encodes CASSLTRLSYEQYF.

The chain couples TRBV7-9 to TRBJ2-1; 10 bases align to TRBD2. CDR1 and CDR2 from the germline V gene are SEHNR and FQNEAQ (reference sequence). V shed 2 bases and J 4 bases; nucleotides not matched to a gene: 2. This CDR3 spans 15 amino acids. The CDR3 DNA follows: TGTGCCAGCAGCTTACTAGCGGGAGCATACAATGAGCAGTTCTTC. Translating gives CASSLLAGAYNEQFF.

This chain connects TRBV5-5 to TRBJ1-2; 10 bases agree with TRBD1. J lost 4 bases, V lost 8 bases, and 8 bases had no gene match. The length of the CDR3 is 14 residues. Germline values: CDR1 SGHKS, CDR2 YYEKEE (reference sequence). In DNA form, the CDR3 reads TGTGCCAGTACTCGACAGGGGGCAGGCTATGGCTACACCTTC. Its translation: CASTRQGAGYGYTF.

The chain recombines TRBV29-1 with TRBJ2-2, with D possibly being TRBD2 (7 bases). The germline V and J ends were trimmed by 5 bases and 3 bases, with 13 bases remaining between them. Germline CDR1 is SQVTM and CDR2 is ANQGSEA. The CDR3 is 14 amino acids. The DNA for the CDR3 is TGCAGCGTTTCTGCGGGGGCCGACACCGGGGAGCTGTTTTTT. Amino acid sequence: CSVSAGADTGELFF.

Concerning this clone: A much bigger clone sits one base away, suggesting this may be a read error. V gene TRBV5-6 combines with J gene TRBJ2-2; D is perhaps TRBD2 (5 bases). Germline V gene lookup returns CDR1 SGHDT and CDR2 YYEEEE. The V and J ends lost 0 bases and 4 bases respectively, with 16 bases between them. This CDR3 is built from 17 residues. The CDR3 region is CASSLAGEQEATGELFF. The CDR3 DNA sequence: TGTGCCAGCAGCTTGGCCGGGGAGCAGGAGGCCACCGGGGAGCTGTTTTTT.